Listed here are 17 T cell receptor beta chains from one sample, sequenced in a study of T cells in Graves' hyperthyroidism and ophthalmopathy. Authors of the study amplified TCR beta CDR3 regions from RNA transcripts. TCR CDR3 regions were first amplified by RT-PCR with HTBI primers. Using its own MiXCR run on the multiplex PCR reads, TCRdb lists one record per CDR3 protein. The sample has 450,000 to 600,000 distinct CDR3 sequences; approximately 15% are singletons. Material for sequencing was blood. The receptors were sampled from a woman in her 40s with Graves' hyperthyroidism.

This clonotype occurred a few times. The chain has TRBV20-1 and TRBJ1-2, with a weak D call TRBD1 (5 bases). CDR3 length: 12 amino acids. In germline, CDR1 is DFQATT, CDR2 SNEGSKA (reference sequence). V was trimmed by 7 bases and J by 6 bases, leaving 15 bases between them. DNA of the CDR3: TGCAGTGTGCCAGGGAATAAGAATGGCTACACCTTC. This encodes CSVPGNKNGYTF.

This clonotype was seen many times. This chain links TRBV11-2 with TRBJ2-7; 12 positions match TRBD2. With 2 bases clipped from V and 2 bases from J, the junction kept 4 bases outside the gene matches. CDR3 length: 16 amino acids. CDR1 and CDR2 from the germline V gene are SGHAT and FQNNGV. The CDR3 loop is CASSLSTSGSTYEQYF. CDR3 coding DNA: TGTGCCAGCAGCTTATCGACTAGCGGGAGTACCTACGAGCAGTACTTC.

The sample holds many counts of this clonotype. The genes are TRBV30 and TRBJ2-7, with 8 bases that match TRBD1. The V and J ends lost 1 base and 5 bases, in that order; junction bases with no gene match: 10. CDR1 and CDR2 (germline): GTSNPN, SVGIG (reference sequence). The CDR3 extends over 15 amino acids. The CDR3 region has the DNA TGTGCCTGGAGTGGGACAGGGCTGTGGCTTGACGAGCAGTACTTC. Translating gives CAWSGTGLWLDEQYF. The complete variable domain, with remaining parts taken from reference TRBV30 and TRBJ2-7, reads SQTIHQWPATLVQPVGSPLSLECTVEGTSNPNLYWYRQAAGRGLQLLFYSVGIGQISSEVPQNLSASRPQDRQFILSSKKLLLSDSGFYLCAWSGTGLWLDEQYFGPGTRLTVT.

This clonotype was counted ten times or more. This chain uses TRBV18 with TRBJ2-1, with 9 bases matching TRBD2. This CDR3 contains 17 residues. V was clipped by 0 bases and J by 8 bases; unmatched bases: 11. Germline V CDR1 and CDR2: KGHSH, LQKENI. CDR3 loop: CASSPPLAGLEVDEQFF. Written as DNA, the CDR3 is TGTGCCAGCTCACCACCTCTAGCGGGATTAGAGGTGGATGAGCAGTTCTTC.

In its sample, this clonotype was seen many times. The V and J genes are TRBV20-1 and TRBJ2-7; 7 positions match TRBD2. V dropped 6 bases and J dropped 2; count of bases not matched to a gene: 7. This CDR3 comprises 13 residues. The germline V gene encodes CDR1 DFQATT and CDR2 SNEGSKA (reference sequence). For the CDR3, the DNA is TGCAGTGCAGTCTCTAGCGGACCCTACGAGCAGTACTTC. Residues: CSAVSSGPYEQYF.

The chain couples TRBV4-1 to TRBJ1-2, with TRBD1 matching 10 bases. Germline V lookup: CDR1 MGHRA, CDR2 YSYEKL. J gave up 7 bases and V 1 base, and 12 bases lay outside the gene matches. The CDR3 sequence is 17 residues long. In DNA, the CDR3 is TGCGCCAGCAGCCAAGGCGTGCCCCGGGACAGGGGAAGTGGCTACACCTTC. Translating it yields CASSQGVPRDRGSGYTF.

In this sample, this clonotype turned up many times. The CDR3 DNA is TGCAGTGCTAGCGACGCTAACGAGCAGTACTTC. Its protein product is CSASDANEQYF. The chain employs TRBV20-1 and TRBJ2-7; no definite D call. This CDR3 has 11 residues. Germline loops: CDR1 DFQATT, CDR2 SNEGSKA (reference sequence). The V gene lost 3 bases and the J gene lost 5 bases, with 8 bases spanning the gap.

This clonotype was recorded at least ten times. This rearrangement joins TRBV7-2 to TRBJ2-1; the D is unclear. This CDR3 region has 13 residues. V was trimmed by 3 bases and J by 13 bases, leaving 16 bases between them. Looked up from germline, CDR1 is SGHTA and CDR2 is FQGNSA. CDR3 nucleotides: TGTGCCAGCAGCTTTGAGCCTACGGGCCAACAGTTCTTC. Its translation: CASSFEPTGQQFF.

This chain links TRBV7-9 with TRBJ2-7, with TRBD1 as a possible D gene (6 bases). Germline loops: CDR1 SEHNR, CDR2 FQNEAQ (reference sequence). The CDR3 loop spans 17 amino acids. Trimming pared 2 bases from V and 2 bases from J, leaving 19 bases between. The CDR3 DNA is TGTGCCAGCAGCTTAAATAAACCGGGACAAGGCCCCTACGAGCAGTACTTC. Amino acid sequence: CASSLNKPGQGPYEQYF.

In its sample, this clonotype was seen a few times. The rearrangement links TRBV5-6 to TRBJ1-2; D gene ambiguous. CDR3 length: 13 residues. Germline loops: CDR1 SGHDT, CDR2 YYEEEE. Trimming removed 1 base at V and 5 bases at J, with 9 bases between. DNA for the CDR3: TGTGCCAGCAGCTTGCGGAGGGAGTATGGCTACACCTTC. The encoded protein is CASSLRREYGYTF. Supplemented by reference TRBV5-6 and TRBJ1-2, the full variable domain reads DAGVTQSPTHLIKTRGQQVTLRCSPKSGHDTVSWYQQALGQGPQFIFQYYEEEERQRGNFPDRFSGHQFPNYSSELNVNALLLGDSALYLCASSLRREYGYTFGSGTRLTVV.

This clonotype was seen many times. The chain combines TRBV6-1 with TRBJ2-5; D could derive from TRBD1 or TRBD2 (5 bases each). V lost 5 bases, J lost 5 bases, and 24 bases lay in between. Germline CDR1 reads MNHNS; CDR2 reads SASEGT. CDR3 length equals 17 residues. CDR3 coding DNA: TGTGCCAGCAGTTCAGGGACGCTCTACCCCTCCCAGGAGACCCAGTACTTC. This gives the protein CASSSGTLYPSQETQYF.

The V and J genes are TRBV20-1 and TRBJ2-1; D may be TRBD1 or TRBD2 (6 bases each). V was shortened by 5 bases and J by 9 bases, with 11 bases between the two germline ends. This CDR3 spans 11 amino acids. The germline gives CDR1 DFQATT, CDR2 SNEGSKA (reference sequence). The CDR3 region has the DNA TGCAGTGCTGGGGGGCAGTTTGAGCAGTTCTTC. Protein sequence: CSAGGQFEQFF.

The DNA for the CDR3 is TGTGCCAGTAACCTGGGACAGGGACCCTACGAGCAGTACTTC. Protein product: CASNLGQGPYEQYF. The chain employs TRBV19 and TRBJ2-7, with 9 bases that match TRBD1. V lost 7 bases and J lost 2; bases outside the gene matches: 6. This CDR3 contains 14 residues. Germline CDR1 reads LNHDA; CDR2 reads SQIVND (reference sequence).

This clonotype came up a few times. The V call is TRBV5-1, the J call TRBJ2-2; D possibly corresponds to TRBD2 (6 bases). Germline values: CDR1 SGHRS, CDR2 YFSETQ. The CDR3 covers 14 residues. Trimming took 3 bases from V and 5 from J, leaving 11 bases between them. CDR3 DNA sequence: TGCGCCAGCAGCTACCGGGAGAGAACCGGGGAGCTGTTTTTT. Translated: CASSYRERTGELFF. Full variable domain (missing parts from reference TRBV5-1 and TRBJ2-2): KAGVTQTPRYLIKTRGQQVTLSCSPISGHRSVSWYQQTPGQGLQFLFEYFSETQRNKGNFPGRFSGRQFSNSRSEMNVSTLELGDSALYLCASSYRERTGELFFGEGSRLTVL.

This clonotype was found many times. DNA of the CDR3: TGTGCCAGCAGGTTTTCTGGCGAGACCTACGAGCAGTACTTC. Translation: CASRFSGETYEQYF. The chain carries TRBV12-3 or TRBV12-4 and TRBJ2-7, with D hard to call. CDR3 size: 14 residues. Trimming pared 6 bases from V and 2 bases from J, leaving 14 bases between.

This clonotype was seen a handful of times. The chain joins TRBV19 to TRBJ2-2; tentatively, D is TRBD1 (6 bases). This CDR3 is built from 15 residues. Germline lookup yields CDR1 LNHDA and CDR2 SQIVND (reference sequence). V lost 1 base and J lost 4, with 10 bases in between. The CDR3 DNA follows: TGTGCCAGTAGTATAGGGGGGCGCCTCACCGGGGAGCTGTTTTTT. This encodes CASSIGGRLTGELFF.

V gene TRBV24-1 combines with J gene TRBJ1-4; D is undetermined. The V gene's germline CDR1 is KGHDR and CDR2 SFDVKD. V lost 3 bases and J lost 5, with 9 bases in between. The CDR3 contains 14 residues. The CDR3 nucleotides are TGTGCCACCAGTGATAACCAGCCAAATGAAAAACTGTTTTTT. This encodes CATSDNQPNEKLFF.